This TCR beta chain was sequenced in a study of blood T cell repertoires in COVID-19. Study summary: There were acute and convalescent COVID-19 samples, and they came from the United States, Italy and Spain.

Authors' data handling: From reference gene primer amplification, estimates of nucleated cell counts were derived. Produced via immunoSEQ multiplex PCR; TCRdb's table is partial and in-frame only. For V, J and clone size, that table is used; D and trimming come from the DNA. This table has approximately 250,000 clones, 65% to 85% appearing once. The V and J ends lost 4 bases and 0 bases, in that order; junction bases with no gene match: 4. This CDR3 is built from 15 residues. CDR1 and CDR2 (germline): SGHDN, FVKESK. The source is a woman aged 40 to 50 who had recovered from COVID-19. Sequenced: peripheral blood. The J gene is TRBJ1-2, the V gene TRBV14, with TRBD1 matching over 8 bases. The CDR3 DNA follows: TGTGCCAGCAGCCCCCGGACAGGGACTAACTATGGCTACACCTTC. Protein product: CASSPRTGTNYGYTF.